This T cell receptor (beta chain) was profiled in a study of cytomegalovirus exposure and HLA in healthy donors. Broader study findings: The authors listed around 150 TCR beta chains as cytomegalovirus-associated. Subsequent analysis found a tendency for first-cohort TCR clusters to co-occur within the approximately 130 validation repertoires. Whilst most TCR sequences proved rare, a subset of public TCRs occurred across many donors.

The CDR3 covers 15 residues. Germline V gene sequence: CDR1 SNHLY, CDR2 FYNNEI. V lost 10 bases, J lost 2 bases, and 10 bases stayed unmatched. Measured with immunoSEQ multiplex PCR; TCRdb has only the in-frame clones, and not every one. The sample has 100,000 to 130,000 clones, approximately 96% seen once; the top ten hold 0.67%. As to this clone: Antigen: not known.

A roughly 130-subject validation cohort, separate from the approximately 670-subject first cohort, supplied the donors. Sequencing was carried out using PBMCs. The origin of this receptor is a woman under 30 in good health and CMV-seronegative. The gene calls are TRBV2 and TRBJ2-3; 9 nucleotides line up with TRBD2. CDR3 in DNA: TGTGCCAACGCGGCACTAGCGGGCCTCACAGATACGCAGTATTTT. Translating it yields CANAALAGLTDTQYF.